This T cell receptor (beta chain) came from a study of blood T cell repertoires in COVID-19. TCRdb's table, derived via immunoSEQ multiplex PCR, lists solely in-frame clones and lacks some. The data show 150,000 to 200,000 clones, about 88% seen once. There are 15 residues in the CDR3. V was shortened by 0 bases and J by 3 bases, with 10 bases between the two germline ends. The germline V gene encodes CDR1 SGHNT and CDR2 YYREEE (reference sequence). The chain is built from TRBV5-4 and TRBJ1-3; tentatively, D is TRBD1 (5 bases). The specimen sequenced was peripheral blood. The sequence derives from a man aged 60 to 69 with active or convalescent COVID-19. In DNA, the CDR3 is TGTGCCAGCAGCTTGGCGGGGGTTGTTGGAAACACCATATATTTT. Its translation is CASSLAGVVGNTIYF.